These T cell receptor beta chains were read from a single sample in a study of control samples from healthy donors and cancer patients. The protocol was immunoSEQ multiplex PCR, while the TCRdb copy is restricted to in-frame clones and leaves out a portion. The sample yields about 130,000 clones, around 93% seen once. The sample was blood. Receptors originate from a man younger than 35 in good health. The CDR3 runs from the conserved cysteine through the conserved F or W. A D gene is named only where the DNA matches it firmly. Not every row has a clone size; where given, it reads once, few, many or a size class.

V gene	CDR3 length	D gene	clone size	J gene	CDR3 protein	CDR3 DNA
TRBV2	17	TRBD1	NA	TRBJ2-5	CASSEALETGVGETQYF	TGTGCCAGCAGTGAAGCCCTGGAGACAGGGGTGGGCGAGACCCAGTACTTC
TRBV30	13	NA	NA	TRBJ1-1	CAWRVNQNTEAFF	TGTGCCTGGAGGGTTAATCAGAACACTGAAGCTTTCTTT
TRBV4-1	16	NA	NA	TRBJ2-6	CASSQTGRSGANVLTF	TGCGCCAGCAGCCAAACAGGGCGCTCTGGGGCCAACGTCCTGACTTTC
TRBV12-3/TRBV12-4	12	NA	once	TRBJ1-2	CASSLIWDGYTF	TGTGCCAGCAGTTTAATTTGGGATGGCTACACCTTC
TRBV19	16	NA	NA	TRBJ1-3	CASNPEGQYSGNTIYF	TGTGCCAGCAACCCCGAGGGGCAGTACTCTGGAAACACCATATATTTT
TRBV25-1	13	NA	once	TRBJ1-1	CASSEAGVAEAFF	TGTGCCAGCAGTGAAGCCGGGGTGGCTGAAGCTTTCTTT
TRBV6-6	13	NA	many	TRBJ1-6	CASSTTGISPLHF	TGTGCCAGCAGCACTACAGGGATCTCACCCCTCCACTTT
TRBV29-1	13	NA	NA	TRBJ1-2	CSVGEGVGYGYTF	TGCAGCGTCGGGGAGGGAGTCGGCTATGGCTACACCTTC
TRBV2	16	NA	NA	TRBJ1-3	CASSERGTSSGNTIYF	TGTGCCAGCAGTGAAAGGGGGACCAGCTCTGGAAACACCATATATTTT
TRBV20-1	14	NA	NA	TRBJ2-1	CSASSFNRPDEQFF	TGCAGTGCTAGTAGTTTCAATCGACCGGATGAGCAGTTCTTC
TRBV19	15	NA	once	TRBJ2-6	CASSIIFSGANVLTF	TGTGCCAGTAGTATAATTTTCTCTGGGGCCAACGTCCTGACTTTC